The clone carrying this TCR beta chain has just a few counts. Its cognate antigen is unknown. RNA was isolated and reverse transcribed to cDNA, the sequencing template. Measured with immunoSEQ multiplex PCR; TCRdb has only the in-frame clones, and not every one. The sample comprises 190,000 or so clones, roughly 60% of which are singletons, and 4.5% to 6% rests with the top ten. Treatment given: oral pan-JAK inhibitor, 5-10 mg twice daily. Individuals with alopecia areata gave both lesional scalp punch biopsies and peripheral blood for collection. This sample stems from a study of CD8+ T cells in alopecia areata. Regarding the study as a whole: Tofacitinib significantly lowered scalp clonality and expanded CD8+ clones among the top 100.

This CDR3 spans 15 amino acids. V was clipped by 0 bases and J by 2 bases, with 6 bases between them. Looked up from germline, CDR1 is SGHRS and CDR2 is YFSETQ. The receptor comes from a human donor with alopecia areata. This chain joins TRBV5-1 and TRBJ2-6; tentatively, D is TRBD2 (5 bases). Sequencing used CD4+ T cells sorted from blood, obtained at week 24, from a patient treated with tofacitinib. CDR3 residues: CASSLAGAGANVLTF. The CDR3, as DNA: TGCGCCAGCAGCTTGGCCGGGGCTGGGGCCAACGTCCTGACTTTC.